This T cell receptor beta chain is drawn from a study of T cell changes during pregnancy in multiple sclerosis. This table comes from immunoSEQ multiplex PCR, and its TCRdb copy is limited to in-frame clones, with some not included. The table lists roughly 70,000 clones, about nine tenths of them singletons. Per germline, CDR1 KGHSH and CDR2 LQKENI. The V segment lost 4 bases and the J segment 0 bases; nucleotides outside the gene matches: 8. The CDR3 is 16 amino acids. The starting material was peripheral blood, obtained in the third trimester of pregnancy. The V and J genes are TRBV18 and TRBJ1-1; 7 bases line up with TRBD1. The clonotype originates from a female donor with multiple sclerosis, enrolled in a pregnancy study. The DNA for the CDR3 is TGTGCCAGCTCACAGGGGGCTGGGGGCTTGAACACTGAAGCTTTCTTT. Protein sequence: CASSQGAGGLNTEAFF. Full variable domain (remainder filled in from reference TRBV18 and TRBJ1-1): NAGVMQNPRHLVRRRGQEARLRCSPMKGHSHVYWYRQLPEEGLKFMVYLQKENIIDESGMPKERFSAEFPKEGPSILRIQQVVRGDSAAYFCASSQGAGGLNTEAFFGQGTRLTVV.